This TCR beta chain stems from a study of blood T cell repertoires in COVID-19. Study as a whole: Researchers got acute and convalescent COVID-19 samples from the United States, Italy and Spain. Sample material is recorded as cDNA or gDNA derived from T cells, B-cell-depleted T cells, or PBMCs.

The V gene's germline CDR1 is MRHNA and CDR2 SNTAGT. This CDR3 comprises 16 residues. The junction had 7 bases not matched to a gene; V was cut back by 2 bases and J by 4 bases. The authors' processing: Quantification of nucleated cells was approximated via reference gene primer amplification. This table comes from immunoSEQ multiplex PCR, and its TCRdb copy is limited to in-frame clones, with some not included. That table is the source of V, J and clone size, and D and trimming were worked out from the DNA. This sample carries fewer than 200,000 clones, under 85% of them seen once, and the ten largest clones take 6.5% to 8.5%. This clone was seen only once.

The source is a human donor in a cohort sampled during active COVID-19. Sequenced material: peripheral blood. The rearrangement links TRBV6-4 to TRBJ2-3, with 9 bases fitting TRBD2. DNA of the CDR3: TGTGCCAGCAGTGACCAAGGGCGGGGGGGCCCAGATACGCAGTATTTT. This gives the protein CASSDQGRGGPDTQYF.